This is a list of T cell receptor beta chains from one sample in a study of shared clonotypes between healthy human individuals. Here immunoSEQ multiplex PCR was the method, and the copy in TCRdb shows in-frame clones only, minus some. The table includes more than 2 million clones, around 95% detected once. Input material: naive CD4+ T cells sorted from blood. These receptors were obtained from a man aged 18 to 30 in good health. Both conserved end residues are part of each CDR3. The D gene is left open where the match is weak. Clone size is stated in some rows and not others, as once, few, many or a class when expanded.

j_call clone_size d_call v_call cdr3_aa cdr3_nt
TRBJ1-4 . TRBD1 TRBV9 CASSAHDREDYLEKLFF TGTGCCAGCAGCGCACACGACAGGGAGGACTATCTTGAAAAACTGTTTTTT
TRBJ2-7 . . TRBV10-3 CAISESKTENKRYF TGTGCCATCAGTGAGTCGAAGACAGAGAATAAACGGTACTTC
TRBJ2-1 . . TRBV29-1 CSVSTIEQFF TGCAGCGTGTCGACTATTGAGCAGTTCTTC
TRBJ2-7 . . TRBV6-5 CASRTGGANYEQYF TGTGCCAGCAGAACTGGCGGAGCCAACTACGAGCAGTACTTC
TRBJ2-5 . TRBD1 TRBV28 CASSLVDRVVGTQYF TGTGCCAGCAGTTTAGTGGACAGGGTAGTTGGGACCCAGTACTTC
TRBJ2-2 . . TRBV9 CASSVELGRHTGELFF TGTGCCAGCAGCGTAGAACTGGGTCGACACACCGGGGAGCTGTTTTTT
TRBJ1-2 . . TRBV2 CASSEAQGRRANNYGYTF TGTGCCAGCAGTGAAGCGCAGGGACGGAGGGCAAATAACTATGGCTACACCTTC
TRBJ2-7 . TRBD1 TRBV11-2 CASSSPRGGNEQYF TGTGCCAGCAGCTCTCCGAGAGGGGGCAACGAGCAGTACTTC
TRBJ1-1 . . TRBV28 CASAVDYTEAFF TGTGCCAGCGCCGTAGACTACACTGAAGCTTTCTTT
TRBJ2-7 . . TRBV10-3 CAISEVATEQYF TGTGCCATCAGTGAGGTGGCTACCGAGCAGTACTTC
TRBJ2-6 . . TRBV30 CACRLNLGANVLTF TGTGCCTGCCGCTTGAACCTCGGGGCCAACGTCCTGACTTTC
TRBJ1-5 . . TRBV10-3 CAISESLGDSNQPQHF TGTGCCATCAGTGAGTCACTAGGGGATAGCAATCAGCCCCAGCATTTT
TRBJ1-1 . . TRBV2 CASKQGASVTEAFF TGTGCCAGCAAACAGGGCGCGTCGGTCACTGAAGCTTTCTTT
TRBJ1-5 . TRBD1 TRBV19 CASSIEGRGHQPQHF TGTGCCAGTAGTATAGAGGGCAGGGGGCATCAGCCCCAGCATTTT
TRBJ1-5 . . TRBV6-1 CASSGVGYNQPQHF TGTGCCAGCAGTGGGGTGGGCTACAATCAGCCCCAGCATTTT
TRBJ2-7 . . TRBV7-9 CASSLVGSESYEQYF TGTGCCAGCAGCTTAGTAGGCTCGGAGTCCTACGAGCAGTACTTC
TRBJ2-6 . . TRBV4-2 CASSQEMAVSGANVLTF TGTGCCAGCAGCCAAGAAATGGCGGTATCTGGGGCCAACGTCCTGACTTTC
TRBJ1-5 . . TRBV30 CAWSGPAGGNQPQHF TGTGCCTGGAGTGGACCCGCAGGGGGCAATCAGCCCCAGCATTTT
TRBJ2-2 . . TRBV30 CAWAPWDTGELFF TGTGCCTGGGCCCCTTGGGACACCGGGGAGCTGTTTTTT
TRBJ2-7 once TRBD2 TRBV5-6 CASSNPWGVAGGYEQYF TGTGCCAGCAGCAACCCCTGGGGGGTAGCGGGAGGGTACGAGCAGTACTTC
TRBJ2-5 . . TRBV18 CASSPSGAETQYF TGTGCCAGCTCACCTTCCGGGGCAGAGACCCAGTACTTC
TRBJ1-1 . TRBD1 TRBV18 CASSPRGQNQAFF TGTGCCAGCTCACCAAGGGGACAGAATCAAGCTTTCTTT
TRBJ2-4 . . TRBV18 CASSPIYVTPGAKNIQYF TGTGCCAGCTCACCAATCTACGTGACCCCCGGCGCCAAAAACATTCAGTACTTC
TRBJ2-5 once TRBD2 TRBV6-1 CASSEIGGRVQETQYF TGTGCCAGCAGTGAAATTGGGGGGAGGGTTCAAGAGACCCAGTACTTC
TRBJ2-7 . . TRBV15 CATSPRQDRDSEQYF TGTGCCACCAGCCCCCGACAGGACCGGGATAGCGAGCAGTACTTC
TRBJ2-1 few TRBD2 TRBV7-2 CASSADVAGYWGPNEQFF TGTGCCAGCAGCGCTGATGTAGCGGGGTATTGGGGTCCCAATGAGCAGTTCTTC
TRBJ1-2 . TRBD1 TRBV9 CASSKDGDRGYGYTF TGTGCCAGCAGCAAAGACGGGGACAGGGGATATGGCTACACCTTC
TRBJ1-1 . TRBD1 TRBV5-1 CASSPGTGGSGTEAFF TGCGCCAGCAGCCCTGGGACAGGGGGATCGGGAACTGAAGCTTTCTTT
TRBJ1-2 . TRBD1 TRBV30 CACPRVRGGYGYTF TGTGCCTGTCCCCGAGTCAGGGGGGGCTATGGCTACACCTTC
TRBJ1-5 . . TRBV29-1 CSVVTANQPQHF TGCAGCGTTGTGACAGCTAATCAGCCCCAGCATTTT
TRBJ2-7 . . TRBV11-2 CASSLVGTDEQYF TGTGCCAGCAGCTTAGTAGGAACAGACGAGCAGTACTTC
TRBJ2-2 . . TRBV30 CAWSFPGLPGELFF TGTGCCTGGAGTTTCCCGGGACTTCCCGGGGAGCTGTTTTTT
TRBJ2-1 . TRBD2 TRBV5-1 CASSLGGASGAYNEQFF TGCGCCAGCAGCTTGGGGGGTGCTAGCGGGGCATACAATGAGCAGTTCTTC
TRBJ1-5 . . TRBV6-1 CATKRGQGGNQPQHF TGTGCCACCAAGCGTGGGCAGGGCGGCAATCAGCCCCAGCATTTT
TRBJ2-7 . . TRBV5-1 CASSWEGQGPYEQYF TGCGCCAGCAGCTGGGAGGGCCAGGGGCCCTACGAGCAGTACTTC
TRBJ2-1 once . TRBV6-5 CASSYDGRGDNEQFF TGTGCCAGCAGTTACGACGGGAGAGGGGACAATGAGCAGTTCTTC
TRBJ1-4 . . TRBV28 CASNLQGGSEKLFF TGTGCCAGCAACTTACAGGGAGGAAGTGAAAAACTGTTTTTT
TRBJ2-7 . . TRBV9 CASSPPWATGTYEQYF TGTGCCAGCAGCCCCCCGTGGGCTACCGGAACCTACGAGCAGTACTTC
TRBJ2-5 . . TRBV10-3 CAISDDVGTQYF TGTGCCATCAGTGATGATGTGGGGACCCAGTACTTC
TRBJ2-2 . TRBD2 TRBV19 CASSIGGSAGELFF TGTGCCAGTAGTATCGGCGGGAGTGCCGGGGAGCTGTTTTTT
TRBJ2-6 once . TRBV28 CASRTHPANVLTF TGTGCCAGCAGGACACATCCTGCCAACGTCCTGACTTTC
TRBJ2-7 . . TRBV30 CAWSDPPWGGQIYEQYF TGTGCCTGGAGTGACCCCCCCTGGGGGGGCCAAATCTACGAGCAGTACTTC
TRBJ2-4 . TRBD2 TRBV5-6 CASSLGLAGLKNIQYF TGTGCCAGCAGCTTGGGGCTAGCGGGGCTCAAAAACATTCAGTACTTC
TRBJ1-4 . . TRBV5-1 CASSLEGSTNEKLFF TGCGCCAGCAGCCTGGAGGGGTCAACTAATGAAAAACTGTTTTTT
TRBJ2-7 . . TRBV21-1 CASSKGGQGYGEQYF TGTGCCAGCAGCAAAGGGGGACAGGGGTACGGCGAGCAGTACTTC
TRBJ1-6 once . TRBV19 CASSLDVQNSPLHF TGTGCCAGTAGTCTCGACGTCCAAAATTCACCCCTCCACTTT
TRBJ1-2 . TRBD1 TRBV7-9 CASSLMGQTYGYTF TGTGCCAGCAGCCTCATGGGACAGACCTATGGCTACACCTTC
TRBJ2-1 once . TRBV7-2 CASSPPMGVVYNEQFF TGTGCCAGCAGCCCCCCAATGGGAGTTGTCTACAATGAGCAGTTCTTC
TRBJ2-3 few . TRBV27 CASSLPFTDTQYF TGTGCCAGCAGTTTACCCTTCACAGATACGCAGTATTTT
TRBJ1-2 . TRBD1 TRBV5-1 CASSLRDSDSVGYGYTF TGCGCCAGCAGCCTCCGGGACAGCGACTCGGTGGGCTATGGCTACACCTTC
TRBJ1-4 . . TRBV4-2 CASSQDVAGSNEKLFF TGTGCCAGCAGCCAAGATGTGGCAGGGTCTAATGAAAAACTGTTTTTT
TRBJ2-5 . . TRBV5-4 CASSRGGGVQETQYF TGTGCCAGCAGCCGTGGCGGGGGCGTACAAGAGACCCAGTACTTC
TRBJ1-1 . . TRBV4-1 CASSHPSSGGGTTEAFF TGCGCCAGCAGCCACCCCTCGTCGGGGGGTGGGACCACTGAAGCTTTCTTT
TRBJ1-5 . . TRBV6-6 CASSISSNQPQHF TGTGCCAGCAGTATCTCCAGCAATCAGCCCCAGCATTTT
TRBJ2-1 . . TRBV6-5 CASRGYNEQFF TGTGCCAGCAGAGGGTACAATGAGCAGTTCTTC